These T cell receptor beta chains were read from a single sample in a study of graft-versus-host responses after intestinal transplantation. Which antigens these TCRs recognize remains unknown. Sequenced by immunoSEQ multiplex PCR; TCRdb stores in-frame clones only, minus some. The sample includes tens of thousands of clones, about 91% of them seen just once. The sample consisted of unstimulated CD8+ T cells sorted from spleen or lymph node cells, taken before intestinal transplant. The receptors here all came from a human donor who received an intestinal transplant. Both conserved end residues are part of each CDR3. Fields, in order: clone size, V gene, J gene, D gene, CDR3 protein, CDR3 DNA. The D gene is left open where the match is weak. Only part of the rows carry a size: once, few, many, or a class if the clone is expanded.

abundance: .; v_gene: TRBV5-4; j_gene: TRBJ2-1; d_gene: TRBD1; CDR3aa: CASSLLGTGAYNEQFF; CDR3nt: TGTGCCAGCAGCTTGCTGGGGACAGGAGCTTACAATGAGCAGTTCTTC
abundance: .; v_gene: TRBV6-5; j_gene: TRBJ1-2; d_gene: .; CDR3aa: CASSYRGGDGYTF; CDR3nt: TGTGCCAGCAGTTACCGGGGAGGAGACGGCTACACCTTC
abundance: .; v_gene: TRBV4-1; j_gene: TRBJ2-2; d_gene: TRBD1; CDR3aa: CASSQVETGINGELFF; CDR3nt: TGCGCCAGCAGCCAAGTCGAGACAGGGATCAACGGGGAGCTGTTTTTT
abundance: .; v_gene: TRBV6-5; j_gene: TRBJ1-2; d_gene: TRBD1; CDR3aa: CASRGDRGIYTF; CDR3nt: TGTGCCAGCAGAGGGGACAGGGGTATCTACACCTTC
abundance: .; v_gene: TRBV2; j_gene: TRBJ1-5; d_gene: TRBD1; CDR3aa: CASSEATRTGIIDQPQHF; CDR3nt: TGTGCCAGCAGTGAAGCGACCCGGACAGGGATAATTGATCAGCCCCAGCATTTT
abundance: .; v_gene: TRBV11-2; j_gene: TRBJ2-1; d_gene: TRBD1; CDR3aa: CASSLDRGPYNEQFF; CDR3nt: TGTGCCAGCAGTTTGGACAGGGGCCCATACAATGAGCAGTTCTTC
abundance: .; v_gene: TRBV28; j_gene: TRBJ2-2; d_gene: .; CDR3aa: CASSLRNTGELFF; CDR3nt: TGTGCCAGCAGTTTACGGAACACCGGGGAGCTGTTTTTT
abundance: .; v_gene: TRBV19; j_gene: TRBJ2-7; d_gene: TRBD2; CDR3aa: CASSIGEGAYEQYF; CDR3nt: TGTGCCAGTAGTATAGGGGAGGGCGCCTACGAGCAGTACTTC
abundance: .; v_gene: TRBV5-5; j_gene: TRBJ2-7; d_gene: .; CDR3aa: CASSQGVNEQYF; CDR3nt: TGTGCCAGCAGCCAAGGGGTGAACGAGCAGTACTTC
abundance: .; v_gene: TRBV4-1; j_gene: TRBJ2-7; d_gene: TRBD1; CDR3aa: CASSQVSGQAYEQYF; CDR3nt: TGCGCCAGCAGCCAAGTTTCAGGACAGGCCTACGAGCAGTACTTC
abundance: .; v_gene: TRBV19; j_gene: TRBJ1-1; d_gene: .; CDR3aa: CASSIRAGNTESFF; CDR3nt: TGTGCCAGTAGTATAAGGGCGGGGAACACTGAATCTTTCTTT
abundance: .; v_gene: TRBV6-1; j_gene: TRBJ2-7; d_gene: .; CDR3aa: CASSYSGSSYEQYF; CDR3nt: TGTGCCAGCAGCTACAGCGGAAGCTCCTACGAGCAGTACTTC
abundance: once; v_gene: TRBV6-1; j_gene: TRBJ1-1; d_gene: .; CDR3aa: CASWEGVNTEAFF; CDR3nt: TGTGCCAGCTGGGAGGGGGTGAACACTGAAGCTTTCTTT
abundance: .; v_gene: TRBV11-2; j_gene: TRBJ2-1; d_gene: TRBD1; CDR3aa: CASSLGTGPTPLRNEQFF; CDR3nt: TGTGCCAGCAGCTTAGGGACAGGGCCCACTCCCCTCCGGAATGAGCAGTTCTTC
abundance: .; v_gene: TRBV2; j_gene: TRBJ2-7; d_gene: .; CDR3aa: CASSGSSYYEQYF; CDR3nt: TGTGCCAGCAGTGGGTCTAGCTACTACGAGCAGTACTTC
abundance: .; v_gene: TRBV5-1; j_gene: TRBJ1-1; d_gene: .; CDR3aa: CASSFRGNTEAFF; CDR3nt: TGCGCCAGCAGCTTTCGAGGGAACACTGAAGCTTTCTTT
abundance: .; v_gene: TRBV19; j_gene: TRBJ2-1; d_gene: .; CDR3aa: CASTNGRYNEQFF; CDR3nt: TGTGCCAGTACCAATGGGCGTTACAATGAGCAGTTCTTC
abundance: .; v_gene: TRBV6-5; j_gene: TRBJ2-3; d_gene: TRBD2; CDR3aa: CASSYGAGVRDTQYF; CDR3nt: TGTGCCAGCAGTTACGGAGCGGGGGTGAGAGATACGCAGTATTTT
abundance: .; v_gene: TRBV6-5; j_gene: TRBJ2-7; d_gene: TRBD2; CDR3aa: CASSLLAGGLYEQYF; CDR3nt: TGTGCCAGCAGTTTGCTAGCGGGAGGGTTGTACGAGCAGTACTTC
abundance: .; v_gene: TRBV4-1; j_gene: TRBJ1-1; d_gene: .; CDR3aa: CASSQTPTGTSEAFF; CDR3nt: TGCGCCAGCAGCCAAACCCCTACAGGTACTTCGGAGGCTTTCTTT
abundance: few; v_gene: TRBV5-6; j_gene: TRBJ2-7; d_gene: .; CDR3aa: CASSFRQIYEQYF; CDR3nt: TGTGCCAGCAGCTTCCGACAGATCTACGAGCAGTACTTC
abundance: .; v_gene: TRBV5-5; j_gene: TRBJ2-7; d_gene: .; CDR3aa: CASSLVGAYYEQYF; CDR3nt: TGTGCCAGCAGCTTGGTAGGGGCGTACTACGAGCAGTACTTC
abundance: .; v_gene: TRBV30; j_gene: TRBJ1-2; d_gene: TRBD1; CDR3aa: CAWSVGTGLGYTF; CDR3nt: TGTGCCTGGAGTGTTGGGACAGGGCTGGGCTACACCTTC
abundance: .; v_gene: TRBV14; j_gene: TRBJ2-2; d_gene: .; CDR3aa: CASSQDITGINTGELFF; CDR3nt: TGTGCCAGCAGCCAAGATATAACAGGGATTAACACCGGGGAGCTGTTTTTT
abundance: .; v_gene: TRBV18; j_gene: TRBJ2-3; d_gene: .; CDR3aa: CASSPGEGTDTQYF; CDR3nt: TGTGCCAGCTCACCGGGGGAGGGCACAGATACGCAGTATTTT
abundance: .; v_gene: TRBV29-1; j_gene: TRBJ1-2; d_gene: .; CDR3aa: CSVGGIGAPGYTF; CDR3nt: TGCAGCGTTGGGGGTATTGGGGCTCCCGGCTACACCTTC
abundance: .; v_gene: TRBV18; j_gene: TRBJ2-1; d_gene: .; CDR3aa: CASSPPGAPSNEQFF; CDR3nt: TGTGCCAGCTCACCACCAGGAGCCCCTTCGAATGAGCAGTTCTTC
abundance: .; v_gene: TRBV5-8; j_gene: TRBJ2-7; d_gene: .; CDR3aa: CASSLENAPYEQYF; CDR3nt: TGTGCCAGCAGCTTAGAGAACGCCCCCTACGAGCAGTACTTC
abundance: .; v_gene: TRBV7-2; j_gene: TRBJ2-7; d_gene: .; CDR3aa: CASSLVAVSYEQYF; CDR3nt: TGTGCCAGCAGCTTAGTTGCGGTCTCCTACGAGCAGTACTTC
abundance: .; v_gene: TRBV6-1; j_gene: TRBJ2-7; d_gene: .; CDR3aa: CASEAFNAYEQYF; CDR3nt: TGTGCCAGCGAGGCGTTTAACGCCTACGAGCAGTACTTC
abundance: .; v_gene: TRBV5-1; j_gene: TRBJ1-1; d_gene: .; CDR3aa: CASSLLPPPGRNTEAFF; CDR3nt: TGCGCCAGCAGCTTGTTACCCCCTCCTGGCAGGAACACTGAAGCTTTCTTT
abundance: .; v_gene: TRBV7-9; j_gene: TRBJ2-2; d_gene: TRBD1; CDR3aa: CASSDHNRGANTGELFF; CDR3nt: TGTGCCAGCAGCGACCATAACAGGGGGGCCAACACCGGGGAGCTGTTTTTT
abundance: .; v_gene: TRBV6-6; j_gene: TRBJ2-7; d_gene: .; CDR3aa: CATGADYEQYF; CDR3nt: TGTGCCACTGGGGCAGACTACGAGCAGTACTTC
abundance: .; v_gene: TRBV7-2; j_gene: TRBJ2-7; d_gene: TRBD2; CDR3aa: CASSVAGGPYEQYF; CDR3nt: TGTGCCAGCAGCGTAGCGGGAGGGCCCTACGAGCAGTACTTC
abundance: .; v_gene: TRBV9; j_gene: TRBJ2-7; d_gene: .; CDR3aa: CASSVAAGPSYEQYF; CDR3nt: TGTGCCAGCAGCGTAGCGGCAGGGCCCTCCTACGAGCAGTACTTC
abundance: .; v_gene: TRBV6-1; j_gene: TRBJ1-1; d_gene: .; CDR3aa: CAASSWGGEAFF; CDR3nt: TGTGCCGCCAGCTCATGGGGAGGTGAAGCTTTCTTT
abundance: .; v_gene: TRBV28; j_gene: TRBJ1-1; d_gene: .; CDR3aa: CASSRDIHQVDTEAFF; CDR3nt: TGTGCCAGCAGTAGGGACATCCATCAAGTGGACACTGAAGCTTTCTTT
abundance: once; v_gene: TRBV9; j_gene: TRBJ2-7; d_gene: .; CDR3aa: CASSSGRWTYEQYF; CDR3nt: TGTGCCAGCAGCTCGGGTAGGTGGACCTACGAGCAGTACTTC
abundance: .; v_gene: TRBV19; j_gene: TRBJ1-1; d_gene: TRBD1; CDR3aa: CASRRGQANTEAFF; CDR3nt: TGTGCCAGTAGGAGAGGACAGGCTAACACTGAAGCTTTCTTT
abundance: .; v_gene: TRBV7-8; j_gene: TRBJ2-7; d_gene: TRBD1; CDR3aa: CASSLDREKSGNSYEQYF; CDR3nt: TGTGCCAGCAGCCTGGACAGGGAAAAATCGGGAAACTCCTACGAGCAGTACTTC
abundance: .; v_gene: TRBV4-3; j_gene: TRBJ1-2; d_gene: TRBD1; CDR3aa: CASSQAGGWDGYTF; CDR3nt: TGCGCCAGCAGCCAGGCAGGGGGATGGGATGGCTACACCTTC
abundance: .; v_gene: TRBV27; j_gene: TRBJ1-1; d_gene: .; CDR3aa: CASSLLAGNIEAFF; CDR3nt: TGTGCCAGCAGTTTATTAGCGGGTAATATCGAAGCTTTCTTT
abundance: .; v_gene: TRBV5-6; j_gene: TRBJ1-2; d_gene: .; CDR3aa: CASSPLTENYGYTF; CDR3nt: TGTGCCAGCAGCCCTTTGACAGAGAACTATGGCTACACCTTC
abundance: .; v_gene: TRBV5-1; j_gene: TRBJ2-1; d_gene: TRBD1; CDR3aa: CASSSRRGQGAIEQFF; CDR3nt: TGCGCCAGCAGCTCTCGGCGGGGACAGGGGGCAATTGAGCAGTTCTTC
abundance: .; v_gene: TRBV29-1; j_gene: TRBJ1-2; d_gene: .; CDR3aa: CSVEPHGPGYGYTF; CDR3nt: TGCAGCGTTGAACCCCACGGTCCAGGATATGGCTACACCTTC
abundance: .; v_gene: TRBV5-1; j_gene: TRBJ1-2; d_gene: .; CDR3aa: CASSLELPVLANYGYTF; CDR3nt: TGCGCCAGCAGCTTGGAACTGCCCGTCCTTGCTAACTATGGCTACACCTTC
abundance: once; v_gene: TRBV11-2; j_gene: TRBJ2-1; d_gene: TRBD1; CDR3aa: CASSGQGQSSYNEQFF; CDR3nt: TGTGCCAGCAGCGGACAGGGTCAAAGCTCCTACAATGAGCAGTTCTTC
abundance: .; v_gene: TRBV7-9; j_gene: TRBJ2-7; d_gene: .; CDR3aa: CASGGRGYEQYF; CDR3nt: TGTGCCAGCGGAGGCAGGGGCTACGAGCAGTACTTC